This T cell receptor (beta chain) was captured in a study of blood T cell repertoires in COVID-19. Whole-study context: Donors in the United States, Italy and Spain gave samples during acute or convalescent COVID-19. From T cells, B-cell-depleted T cells, or PBMCs came the material, which was cDNA or gDNA.

Original data processing: Quantification of nucleated cells was approximated via reference gene primer amplification. Here immunoSEQ multiplex PCR was the method, and the copy in TCRdb shows in-frame clones only, minus some. That table supplies the V and J calls and clone size; D and trimming were determined from the DNA. The sample shows roughly 230,000 clones, 75% to 85% of them seen only once. After removal of 7 bases from V and 3 bases from J, the junction contained 5 bases not matched to a gene. CDR1 and CDR2 (germline): LGHDT, YNNKEL (reference sequence). The CDR3 consists of 15 residues. Sequencing was carried out using peripheral blood. The sequence was obtained from a woman aged 45-59 years with acute or convalescent COVID-19. The chain joins TRBV3-1 (or the pseudogene TRBV3-2) to TRBJ2-2, with 10 nucleotides matching TRBD2. CDR3 sequence reads: CASTDGLADTGELFF. CDR3 DNA: TGTGCCAGCACCGACGGACTAGCGGACACCGGGGAGCTGTTTTTT.